This passage covers 15 T cell receptor beta chains from one sample sequenced in a study of CD8 T cells in ankylosing spondylitis. Each CDR3 protein gets one entry after TCRdb re-called the 5' RACE reads with MiXCR. The profile shows 150,000 to 200,000 distinct CDR3 sequences, around a third of them singletons. The sample consisted of synovial fluid, either unsorted or a sorted T cell fraction (not recorded which). All receptors come from a male donor with ankylosing spondylitis.

The V call is TRBV5-1, the J call TRBJ2-3; TRBD1 matches at 10 bases. Germline CDR1 and CDR2: SGHRS and YFSETQ. V lost 4 bases and J lost 3; bases outside the gene matches: 2. CDR3 length: 14 amino acids. CDR3 loop: CASSVDRGTDTQYF. In DNA, the CDR3 is TGCGCCAGCAGCGTGGACAGGGGGACAGATACGCAGTATTTT.

In its sample, this clonotype was seen a few times. The CDR3 DNA is TGTGCCAGCAGCTTACAGGGCGCAACTAATGAAAAACTGTTTTTT. It translates to CASSLQGATNEKLFF. This rearrangement joins TRBV7-2 to TRBJ1-4, with D possibly being TRBD1 (5 bases). Germline V lookup: CDR1 SGHTA, CDR2 FQGNSA. The CDR3 covers 15 residues. Trimming left V 2 bases short and J 0 bases short, with 7 bases between.

The V and J genes are TRBV2 and TRBJ1-5; D unclear. The germline V gene encodes CDR1 SNHLY and CDR2 FYNNEI. V was clipped by 0 bases and J by 6 bases, with 9 bases between them. The CDR3 sequence is 14 residues long. CDR3 protein: CASSEAPWGQPQHF. CDR3 DNA: TGTGCCAGCAGTGAAGCTCCCTGGGGTCAGCCCCAGCATTTT.

This clonotype was observed a handful of times. This chain joins TRBV11-3 and TRBJ2-7, with TRBD1 as a possible D gene (5 bases). The length of the CDR3 is 12 residues. V gave up 8 bases and J gave up 5 bases, with 13 bases separating them. The V gene's germline CDR1 is SGHNT and CDR2 YENEEA. The CDR3 reads CASVGPSHEQYF. The DNA of the CDR3 is TGTGCCAGCGTGGGGCCTTCCCACGAGCAGTACTTC.

The gene calls are TRBV18 and TRBJ2-3, with 8 bases that match TRBD1. Germline V gives CDR1 KGHSH, CDR2 LQKENI. The CDR3 is 15 residues long. V dropped 3 bases and J dropped 2; count of bases not matched to a gene: 4. The CDR3 sequence is CASSPGTGITDTQYF. CDR3 DNA: TGTGCCAGCTCACCCGGGACAGGCATCACAGATACGCAGTATTTT.

The CDR3 nucleotides read TGTGCCAGCAGCTTGACAGGGATTAATTCACCCCTCCACTTT. This sequence encodes CASSLTGINSPLHF. This sequence joins TRBV7-3 and TRBJ1-6; 7 bases are a match to TRBD1. This CDR3 comprises 14 residues. Germline values: CDR1 SGHTA, CDR2 FQGTGA. V shed 3 bases and J 6 bases; nucleotides not matched to a gene: 2.

CDR3 DNA: TGTGCCTGGAGCGCCTTAGGGGAGACCCAGTACTTC. Protein: CAWSALGETQYF. The chain employs TRBV30 and TRBJ2-5; the D is unclear. The germline gives CDR1 GTSNPN, CDR2 SVGIG (reference sequence). Trimming stripped 3 bases from V and 5 bases from J, with 10 bases between. The CDR3 extends over 12 amino acids.

Only a few counts were recorded for this clonotype. The V and J genes are TRBV27 and TRBJ2-7; no clear D. Germline lookup yields CDR1 MNHEY and CDR2 SMNVEV (reference sequence). The CDR3 covers 16 residues. With 5 bases removed from V and 1 base from J, the gap between germline ends came to 18 bases. CDR3 nucleotides: TGTGCCAGCAGTCCGCCGCATTCAAAAGGGTCCTACGAGCAGTACTTC. It is translated as CASSPPHSKGSYEQYF.

The sample holds a few counts of this clonotype. V usage is TRBV20-1 and J usage is TRBJ1-3; possible D gene TRBD1, 6 bases. The CDR3 has 17 residues. Germline CDR1 and CDR2: DFQATT and SNEGSKA (reference sequence). V was pared by 2 bases and J by 0 bases, with 17 bases between. Here the CDR3 DNA reads TGCAGTGCTAGACCGCGAGACAGGCAGAACTCTGGAAACACCATATATTTT. Amino acids: CSARPRDRQNSGNTIYF.

A few counts support this clonotype. The chain carries TRBV20-1 and TRBJ2-1; 9 bases fit TRBD2. J lost 4 bases, V lost 0 bases, and 10 bases had no gene match. CDR3 length equals 17 residues. CDR1 DFQATT and CDR2 SNEGSKA come from the germline V gene (reference sequence). The CDR3 here is CSAREVSAGGSYNEQFF. CDR3 bases: TGCAGTGCTAGAGAGGTCTCGGCGGGAGGGTCATACAATGAGCAGTTCTTC.

The chain uses TRBV5-1 and TRBJ2-7; 7 positions match TRBD2. Unmatched junction bases numbered 5, after V lost 4 bases and J lost 4 bases. CDR1 is SGHRS and CDR2 is YFSETQ in the germline V gene. This CDR3 spans 13 amino acids. CDR3 in amino acids: CASSPLGGYEQYF. The CDR3 nucleotides read TGCGCCAGCAGCCCATTGGGGGGGTACGAGCAGTACTTC.

V usage is TRBV2 and J usage is TRBJ2-7; TRBD2 is a possible D gene (6 bases). The V gene lost 6 bases and the J gene lost 7 bases, with 16 bases spanning the gap. The V gene's germline CDR1 is SNHLY and CDR2 FYNNEI. The CDR3 runs to 13 residues. The CDR3 sequence is CASRGLWGREQYF. CDR3 sequence (DNA): TGTGCCAGCAGGGGTTTGTGGGGGAGGGAGCAGTACTTC. Variable domain in full (rest from reference TRBV2 and TRBJ2-7): EPEVTQTPSHQVTQMGQEVILRCVPISNHLYFYWYRQILGQKVEFLVSFYNNEISEKSEIFDDQFSVERPDGSNFTLKIRSTKLEDSAMYFCASRGLWGREQYFGPGTRLTVT.

The J gene is TRBJ2-1, the V gene TRBV6-7; possible D gene TRBD1, 5 bases. TRBV6-7 is noted as an ORF with a role that remains uncertain. Trimming stripped 7 bases from V and 5 bases from J, with 12 bases between. The CDR3 is 13 amino acids. This CDR3 is CASKIGVDNEQFF. The CDR3 nucleotides are TGTGCCAGCAAAATAGGGGTCGACAATGAGCAGTTCTTC.

This clonotype was seen a few times. The chain is built from TRBV11-2 and TRBJ2-3, with D maybe TRBD2 (6 bases). This CDR3 has 20 amino acids. The germline V gene has CDR1 SGHAT and CDR2 FQNNGV. V lost 5 bases and J 0 bases, leaving 27 bases between the germline ends. The CDR3 sequence: CASSPQEAGLNFWSTDTQYF. The CDR3, as DNA: TGTGCCAGCAGCCCCCAAGAGGCGGGACTTAACTTCTGGAGCACAGATACGCAGTATTTT. The full variable domain, rest sourced from reference TRBV11-2 and TRBJ2-3, is EAGVAQSPRYKIIEKRQSVAFWCNPISGHATLYWYQQILGQGPKLLIQFQNNGVVDDSQLPKDRFSAERLKGVDSTLKIQPAKLEDSAVYLCASSPQEAGLNFWSTDTQYFGPGTRLTVL.

In its sample, this clonotype was seen many times. The chain is built from TRBV29-1 and TRBJ2-5, with TRBD2 as a possible D gene (5 bases). The CDR3 extends over 12 amino acids. In germline, CDR1 is SQVTM, CDR2 ANQGSEA. V lost 1 base, J lost 2 bases, and 5 bases lay in between. CDR3 sequence: CSVEGTQETQYF. In DNA form, the CDR3 reads TGCAGCGTTGAAGGGACTCAAGAGACCCAGTACTTC.